The next 14 T cell receptor beta chains were all read from a single sample in a study of patients and donors after allogeneic stem cell transplantation. Each CDR3 protein gets one entry after TCRdb re-called the RT-PCR reads with MiXCR. The data hold 150,000 to 250,000 distinct CDR3 sequences, with less than 45% observed a single time. Sequencing was carried out using blood, either unsorted or a sorted T cell fraction (not recorded which). The origin of the receptors is a human donor who was either an allogeneic HSCT recipient or a stem cell or donor lymphocyte infusion donor (not recorded which). It is not recorded whose cells these are; they may come from a transplant donor.

This clonotype turned up a few times. The V and J genes are TRBV21-1 and TRBJ1-5; the D segment call TRBD1 is taken from the table without a DNA check. TRBV21-1 is described as a pseudogene. The length of the CDR3 is 17 residues. Here the CDR3 reads CASSKRKALGGNQPQHF. CDR3 sequence (DNA): TGTGCCAGCAGCAAAAGGAAGGCCTTGGGGGGCAATCAGCCCCAGCATTTT.

The chain is built from TRBV15 and TRBJ2-7; the match to TRBD1 covers 7 bases. This CDR3 spans 14 amino acids. Germline V gene data show CDR1 as LNHNV and CDR2 as YYDKDF (reference sequence). J was trimmed by 5 bases and V by 2 bases; bases with no gene match: 6. This CDR3 reads CATSRKIGGHEQYF. For the CDR3, the DNA is TGTGCCACCAGCAGAAAAATAGGGGGCCACGAGCAGTACTTC. The full variable domain, with the rest looked up from reference TRBV15 and TRBJ2-7, is DAMVIQNPRYQVTQFGKPVTLSCSQTLNHNVMYWYQQKSSQAPKLLFHYYDKDFNNEADTPDNFQSRRPNTSFCFLDIRSPGLGDTAMYLCATSRKIGGHEQYFGPGTRLTVT.

This clonotype was seen only a few times. This chain links TRBV28 with TRBJ1-2, with TRBD1 identical over 8 bases. Germline V gives CDR1 MDHEN, CDR2 SYDVKM. The CDR3 contains 13 residues. With V trimmed by 5 bases and J by 8 bases, 7 bases remained unmatched. CDR3 region: CASSLTGEGGYTF. DNA of the CDR3: TGTGCCAGCAGTCTGACAGGGGAGGGCGGCTACACCTTC.

The genes are TRBV5-6 and TRBJ1-4; 8 bases fit TRBD1. The CDR3 runs to 15 residues. The germline V gene encodes CDR1 SGHDT and CDR2 YYEEEE. V lost 0 bases, J lost 4 bases, and 2 bases stayed unmatched. CDR3 residues: CASSLDGQGNEKLFF. The DNA of the CDR3 is TGTGCCAGCAGCTTGGACGGACAGGGTAATGAAAAACTGTTTTTT.

The rearrangement joins TRBV11-1 to TRBJ1-2; no reliable D call. The CDR3 has 15 amino acids. Trimming removed 1 base from V and 2 bases from J, with 11 bases in between. Germline-derived CDR1 and CDR2 are SGHAT and FQDESV (reference sequence). The CDR3 loop reads CASSLVPGTNYGYTF. The CDR3 DNA reads as TGTGCCAGCAGCTTAGTTCCGGGTACGAACTATGGCTACACCTTC.

This chain links TRBV6-2 or TRBV6-3 with TRBJ1-1; no firm D call. Germline V lookup: CDR1 MNHEY, CDR2 SVGEGT. Trimming stripped 0 bases from V and 7 bases from J, with 6 bases between. The CDR3 runs to 12 residues. As DNA, the CDR3 is TGTGCCAGCAGTTACTCGGGGAGTGAAGCTTTCTTT. It is translated as CASSYSGSEAFF.

This clonotype appeared a few times. J is TRBJ2-1 and V is TRBV7-8; 11 bases agree with TRBD2. This CDR3 has 17 residues. The germline CDR1 and CDR2 sequences are SGHVS and FQNEAQ. V lost 3 bases, J lost 6 bases, and 10 bases stayed unmatched. The CDR3, as DNA: TGTGCCAGCAGCTTTCGGGGACTAGCGGAAAAAGGCAATGAGCAGTTCTTC. Its translation: CASSFRGLAEKGNEQFF. Supplemented by reference TRBV7-8 and TRBJ2-1, the full variable domain reads GAGVSQSPRYKVAKRGQDVALRCDPISGHVSLFWYQQALGQGPEFLTYFQNEAQLDKSGLPSDRFFAERPEGSVSTLKIQRTQQEDSAVYLCASSFRGLAEKGNEQFFGPGTRLTVL.

This clonotype was observed once. The chain carries TRBV6-5 and TRBJ2-5; 7 bases agree with TRBD1. This CDR3 contains 13 residues. The germline CDR1 and CDR2 sequences are MNHEY and SVGAGI. The V gene end was trimmed by 4 bases and the J gene end by 4 bases; junction bases not matched to a gene: 3. The CDR3 DNA sequence: TGTGCCAGCAGTTCAAGGGGGCTAGAGACCCAGTACTTC. It specifies CASSSRGLETQYF.

This clonotype came up a few times. V is TRBV7-6 and J is TRBJ1-5; 9 bases are shared with TRBD1. Losses at the gene ends were 4 bases for V and 5 bases for J; bases not matched to a gene: 9. From germline, CDR1 is SGHVS and CDR2 FNYEAQ. CDR3 length: 16 residues. For the CDR3, the DNA is TGTGCCAGCAGCTCAGCTACAGGGGGCGCGGATCAGCCCCAGCATTTT. Translation gives CASSSATGGADQPQHF. The full variable domain, with the rest looked up from reference TRBV7-6 and TRBJ1-5, is GAGVSQSPRYKVTKRGQDVALRCDPISGHVSLYWYRQALGQGPEFLTYFNYEAQQDKSGLPNDRFSAERPEGSISTLTIQRTEQRDSAMYRCASSSATGGADQPQHFGDGTRLSIL.

In its sample, this clonotype was seen a few times. CDR3 region: CASSQDRGQPQHF. The CDR3 DNA reads as TGCGCCAGCAGCCAGGACAGGGGCCAGCCCCAGCATTTT. The chain is built from TRBV5-1 and TRBJ1-5, with 9 bases matching TRBD1. The CDR3 is 13 residues long. The V gene end was trimmed by 4 bases and the J gene end by 7 bases; junction bases not matched to a gene: 3. Germline V gives CDR1 SGHRS, CDR2 YFSETQ.

This rearrangement joins TRBV9 to TRBJ1-2, with D tentatively TRBD1 (5 bases). The V gene's germline CDR1 is SGDLS and CDR2 YYNGEE. This CDR3 contains 17 residues. Trimming cost V 2 bases and J 1 base, with 18 bases left between them. The DNA for the CDR3 is TGTGCCAGCAGCGTCCACCGAGGGGTGGACATTAACTATGGCTACACCTTC. Translation: CASSVHRGVDINYGYTF.

CDR3 sequence: CASSPPLQETQYF. For the CDR3, the DNA is TGTGCCAGCAGCCCCCCGCTCCAAGAGACCCAGTACTTC. The chain combines TRBV7-2 with TRBJ2-5; D uncertain. V was clipped by 5 bases and J by 1 base, with 8 bases between them. Germline V gene lookup returns CDR1 SGHTA and CDR2 FQGNSA. The CDR3 totals 13 residues. Full variable domain (rest looked up from reference TRBV7-2 and TRBJ2-5): GAGVSQSPSNKVTEKGKDVELRCDPISGHTALYWYRQSLGQGLEFLIYFQGNSAPDKSGLPSDRFSAERTGGSVSTLTIQRTQQEDSAVYLCASSPPLQETQYFGPGTRLLVL.

In this sample, this clonotype turned up a few times. V gene TRBV29-1 combines with J gene TRBJ1-1; D gene unclear. V lost 4 bases and J lost 5, with 8 bases in between. This CDR3 is built from 11 residues. From germline, CDR1 is SQVTM and CDR2 ANQGSEA. The DNA of the CDR3 is TGCAGCGTTGGGGTCAATACTGAAGCTTTCTTT. Protein: CSVGVNTEAFF.

The genes are TRBV6-5 and TRBJ1-4; D is uncertain. Germline lookup yields CDR1 MNHEY and CDR2 SVGAGI. The CDR3 has 16 amino acids. V was clipped by 0 bases and J by 8 bases, with 16 bases between them. The CDR3 here is CASSYSDQGPLEKLFF. The CDR3 DNA reads TGTGCCAGCAGTTACTCGGATCAAGGTCCCTTGGAAAAACTGTTTTTT.